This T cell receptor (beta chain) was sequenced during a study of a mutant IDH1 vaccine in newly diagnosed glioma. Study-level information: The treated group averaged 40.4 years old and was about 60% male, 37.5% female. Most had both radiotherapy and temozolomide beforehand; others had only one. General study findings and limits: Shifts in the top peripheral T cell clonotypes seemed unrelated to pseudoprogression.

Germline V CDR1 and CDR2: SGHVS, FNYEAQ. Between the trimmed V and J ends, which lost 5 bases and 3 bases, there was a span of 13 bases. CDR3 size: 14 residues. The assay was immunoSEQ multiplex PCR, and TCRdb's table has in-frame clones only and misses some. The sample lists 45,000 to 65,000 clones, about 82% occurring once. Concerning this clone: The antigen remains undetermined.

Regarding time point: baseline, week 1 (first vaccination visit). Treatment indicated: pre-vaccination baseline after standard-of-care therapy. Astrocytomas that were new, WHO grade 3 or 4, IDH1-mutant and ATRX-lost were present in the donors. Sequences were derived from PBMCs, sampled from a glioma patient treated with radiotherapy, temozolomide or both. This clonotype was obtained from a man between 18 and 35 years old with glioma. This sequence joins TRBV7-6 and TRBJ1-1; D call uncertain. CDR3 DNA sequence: TGTGCCAGCAGCGGGTGGGGTCCGGACACTGAAGCTTTCTTT. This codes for CASSGWGPDTEAFF.